This is a list of T cell receptor beta chains from one sample in a study of somatic mutations in cytotoxic T cells in rheumatoid arthritis. Sequenced by immunoSEQ multiplex PCR; TCRdb stores in-frame clones only, minus some. The sample records around 20,000 clones, less than 85% being singletons. The source material was CD8+ T cells sorted from blood. The source is a woman between 55 and 75 years old in good health. CDR3s include the opening cysteine and the closing phenylalanine or tryptophan. D genes are given only for firm matches. Not all rows give a size; the values are once, few, many and, for expanded clones, a class.

clone_size: -; v_call: TRBV5-1; j_call: TRBJ1-1; d_call: -; cdr3_aa: CASSLVPGGGTEAFF; cdr3_nt: TGCGCCAGCAGCTTGGTACCGGGAGGAGGCACTGAAGCTTTCTTT
clone_size: -; v_call: TRBV6-1; j_call: TRBJ2-3; d_call: TRBD2; cdr3_aa: CASSADAGSGGGDTQYF; cdr3_nt: TGTGCCAGCAGTGCGGACGCGGGTAGCGGGGGAGGAGATACGCAGTATTTT
clone_size: -; v_call: TRBV15; j_call: TRBJ1-1; d_call: TRBD1; cdr3_aa: CATSSTGVGTEAFF; cdr3_nt: TGTGCCACCAGCAGTACAGGGGTGGGAACTGAAGCTTTCTTT
clone_size: -; v_call: TRBV25-1; j_call: TRBJ2-1; d_call: TRBD2; cdr3_aa: CASSGLAGSSYNEQFF; cdr3_nt: TGTGCCAGCAGTGGTCTAGCGGGTAGCTCCTACAATGAGCAGTTCTTC
clone_size: -; v_call: TRBV4-1; j_call: TRBJ2-7; d_call: -; cdr3_aa: CASSQDRAYEQYF; cdr3_nt: TGCGCCAGCAGCCAAGATAGGGCCTACGAGCAGTACTTC
clone_size: once; v_call: TRBV5-1; j_call: TRBJ2-1; d_call: -; cdr3_aa: CASSPDLNGGNEQFF; cdr3_nt: TGCGCCAGCAGCCCCGACCTCAACGGGGGTAATGAGCAGTTCTTC
clone_size: few; v_call: TRBV7-2; j_call: TRBJ2-1; d_call: -; cdr3_aa: CASSLVATPYNEQFF; cdr3_nt: TGTGCCAGCAGCTTGGTGGCCACGCCCTACAATGAGCAGTTCTTC
clone_size: -; v_call: TRBV2; j_call: TRBJ2-7; d_call: -; cdr3_aa: CASSEALEIQGDYEQYF; cdr3_nt: TGTGCCAGCAGTGAAGCGCTTGAGATCCAGGGTGACTACGAGCAGTACTTC
clone_size: once; v_call: TRBV14; j_call: TRBJ1-1; d_call: -; cdr3_aa: CASSQDALNTEAFF; cdr3_nt: TGTGCCAGCAGCCAAGATGCTCTGAACACTGAAGCTTTCTTT
clone_size: -; v_call: TRBV5-1; j_call: TRBJ1-1; d_call: -; cdr3_aa: CASRDTGMNTEAFF; cdr3_nt: TGCGCCAGCAGAGATACAGGGATGAACACTGAAGCTTTCTTT
clone_size: -; v_call: TRBV5-4; j_call: TRBJ1-1; d_call: -; cdr3_aa: CASSFDLNTEAFF; cdr3_nt: TGTGCCAGCAGCTTCGACTTGAACACTGAAGCTTTCTTT
clone_size: -; v_call: TRBV27; j_call: TRBJ2-7; d_call: -; cdr3_aa: CASSLSDSSSYEQYF; cdr3_nt: TGTGCCAGCAGTTTATCCGACTCTAGCTCCTACGAGCAGTACTTC
clone_size: -; v_call: TRBV2; j_call: TRBJ2-5; d_call: TRBD2; cdr3_aa: CASSEVGRRETQYF; cdr3_nt: TGTGCCAGCAGTGAAGTCGGGAGGAGGGAGACCCAGTACTTC
clone_size: -; v_call: TRBV19; j_call: TRBJ2-7; d_call: -; cdr3_aa: CASSLTGFHEQYF; cdr3_nt: TGTGCCAGTAGCCTTACAGGGTTCCACGAGCAGTACTTC
clone_size: -; v_call: TRBV27; j_call: TRBJ2-7; d_call: -; cdr3_aa: CASASGYEQYF; cdr3_nt: TGTGCCAGCGCTTCTGGCTACGAGCAGTACTTC
clone_size: -; v_call: TRBV6-6; j_call: TRBJ2-3; d_call: TRBD2; cdr3_aa: CASSTRTSGGTDTQYF; cdr3_nt: TGTGCCAGCAGTACCCGGACTAGCGGGGGCACAGATACGCAGTATTTT
clone_size: few; v_call: TRBV7-6; j_call: TRBJ2-7; d_call: -; cdr3_aa: CASSLDGSGEQYF; cdr3_nt: TGTGCCAGCAGCTTAGACGGCAGTGGTGAGCAGTACTTC
clone_size: -; v_call: TRBV7-9; j_call: TRBJ1-1; d_call: TRBD1; cdr3_aa: CASSSPSGGDTEAFF; cdr3_nt: TGTGCCAGCAGCAGCCCCTCAGGGGGGGACACTGAAGCTTTCTTT
clone_size: -; v_call: TRBV5-6; j_call: TRBJ2-1; d_call: -; cdr3_aa: CASSPGGRRHEQFF; cdr3_nt: TGTGCCAGCAGCCCGGGCGGAAGGCGCCATGAGCAGTTCTTC
clone_size: -; v_call: TRBV5-6; j_call: TRBJ1-5; d_call: TRBD1; cdr3_aa: CASSAGQGQQPQHF; cdr3_nt: TGTGCCAGCAGCGCTGGACAGGGTCAGCAGCCCCAGCATTTT
clone_size: -; v_call: TRBV19; j_call: TRBJ2-7; d_call: TRBD1; cdr3_aa: CASSTPGTAYEQYF; cdr3_nt: TGTGCCAGTAGTACTCCCGGGACAGCCTACGAGCAGTACTTC
clone_size: -; v_call: TRBV30; j_call: TRBJ2-7; d_call: TRBD1; cdr3_aa: CAWSYRGREQYF; cdr3_nt: TGTGCCTGGAGTTATAGGGGGCGCGAGCAGTACTTC
clone_size: -; v_call: TRBV6-4; j_call: TRBJ2-1; d_call: -; cdr3_aa: CASSDGDAPNEQFF; cdr3_nt: TGTGCCAGCAGTGACGGGGACGCCCCGAATGAGCAGTTCTTC
clone_size: -; v_call: TRBV4-1; j_call: TRBJ1-1; d_call: -; cdr3_aa: CASSQDSARAATEAFF; cdr3_nt: TGCGCCAGCAGCCAAGATTCGGCCAGGGCGGCCACTGAAGCTTTCTTT
clone_size: -; v_call: TRBV5-4; j_call: TRBJ2-7; d_call: -; cdr3_aa: CASSFGDYEQYF; cdr3_nt: TGTGCCAGCAGCTTCGGGGACTACGAGCAGTACTTC
clone_size: -; v_call: TRBV6-1; j_call: TRBJ2-7; d_call: -; cdr3_aa: CASSEYPTGRRPYEQYF; cdr3_nt: TGTGCCAGCAGTGAATACCCGACGGGACGCCGACCCTACGAGCAGTACTTC
clone_size: -; v_call: TRBV2; j_call: TRBJ1-1; d_call: TRBD1; cdr3_aa: CASTPPGQGLNTEAFF; cdr3_nt: TGTGCCAGCACCCCGCCGGGACAGGGGCTTAACACTGAAGCTTTCTTT
clone_size: -; v_call: TRBV19; j_call: TRBJ1-1; d_call: -; cdr3_aa: CASSDRTLNTEAFF; cdr3_nt: TGTGCCAGTAGCGATCGGACCCTGAACACTGAAGCTTTCTTT
clone_size: -; v_call: TRBV7-9; j_call: TRBJ2-5; d_call: -; cdr3_aa: CASTKTAIQETQYF; cdr3_nt: TGTGCCAGCACCAAGACAGCAATTCAAGAGACCCAGTACTTC
clone_size: -; v_call: TRBV4-1; j_call: TRBJ1-3; d_call: -; cdr3_aa: CASSQVTGPSSGNTIYF; cdr3_nt: TGCGCCAGCAGCCAAGTAACGGGGCCGAGCTCTGGAAACACCATATATTTT
clone_size: -; v_call: TRBV28; j_call: TRBJ1-5; d_call: TRBD1; cdr3_aa: CASSSPDREEPQHF; cdr3_nt: TGTGCCAGCAGTTCTCCGGACAGGGAAGAGCCCCAGCATTTT
clone_size: -; v_call: TRBV19; j_call: TRBJ1-5; d_call: TRBD1; cdr3_aa: CASSIWGQGGNQPQHF; cdr3_nt: TGTGCCAGTAGTATTTGGGGACAGGGAGGGAATCAGCCCCAGCATTTT
clone_size: few; v_call: TRBV5-1; j_call: TRBJ1-4; d_call: -; cdr3_aa: CASSFNTYNEKLFF; cdr3_nt: TGCGCCAGCAGCTTCAATACTTACAATGAAAAACTGTTTTTT
clone_size: -; v_call: TRBV2; j_call: TRBJ2-1; d_call: TRBD1; cdr3_aa: CASSRLPGQGASNEQFF; cdr3_nt: TGTGCCAGCAGTAGACTTCCGGGACAGGGGGCGAGTAATGAGCAGTTCTTC
clone_size: -; v_call: TRBV6-5; j_call: TRBJ2-1; d_call: -; cdr3_aa: CASSSGYNEQFF; cdr3_nt: TGTGCCAGCAGTTCAGGGTACAATGAGCAGTTCTTC
clone_size: -; v_call: TRBV5-1; j_call: TRBJ1-1; d_call: -; cdr3_aa: CASSLEGAIIEAFF; cdr3_nt: TGCGCCAGCAGCTTGGAGGGCGCGATAATTGAAGCTTTCTTT
clone_size: few; v_call: TRBV6-1; j_call: TRBJ1-5; d_call: -; cdr3_aa: CASKDWGNQPQHF; cdr3_nt: TGTGCCAGCAAAGACTGGGGCAACCAGCCCCAGCATTTT
clone_size: once; v_call: TRBV5-5; j_call: TRBJ1-2; d_call: -; cdr3_aa: CASSLEAYNYGYTF; cdr3_nt: TGTGCCAGCAGCTTGGAGGCGTACAACTATGGCTACACCTTC
clone_size: -; v_call: TRBV30; j_call: TRBJ2-1; d_call: TRBD2; cdr3_aa: CAFLGAGAYNEQFF; cdr3_nt: TGTGCCTTCCTTGGAGCGGGGGCTTACAATGAGCAGTTCTTC
clone_size: -; v_call: TRBV10-3; j_call: TRBJ2-1; d_call: -; cdr3_aa: CAISERTGTYNEQFF; cdr3_nt: TGTGCCATCAGTGAGCGGACGGGAACCTACAATGAGCAGTTCTTC
clone_size: -; v_call: TRBV5-5; j_call: TRBJ2-7; d_call: -; cdr3_aa: CASSSPGYYEQYF; cdr3_nt: TGTGCCAGCAGCTCTCCGGGGTATTACGAGCAGTACTTC
clone_size: -; v_call: TRBV7-8; j_call: TRBJ2-7; d_call: -; cdr3_aa: CASSLRPQSYEQYF; cdr3_nt: TGTGCCAGCAGCTTACGTCCGCAAAGCTACGAGCAGTACTTC
clone_size: -; v_call: TRBV6-5; j_call: TRBJ1-4; d_call: -; cdr3_aa: CASSYSGQNEKLFF; cdr3_nt: TGTGCCAGCAGTTACTCGGGGCAGAATGAAAAACTGTTTTTT
clone_size: -; v_call: TRBV5-5; j_call: TRBJ1-2; d_call: -; cdr3_aa: CASSLVQGYGYTF; cdr3_nt: TGTGCCAGCAGCTTGGTACAGGGCTATGGCTACACCTTC
clone_size: -; v_call: TRBV5-8; j_call: TRBJ2-7; d_call: -; cdr3_aa: CASSLAGGDEQYF; cdr3_nt: TGTGCCAGCAGCTTGGCCGGAGGGGACGAGCAGTACTTC
clone_size: -; v_call: TRBV5-1; j_call: TRBJ1-1; d_call: TRBD1; cdr3_aa: CASSQGQDDTEAFF; cdr3_nt: TGCGCCAGCAGCCAGGGACAGGACGACACTGAAGCTTTCTTT
clone_size: few; v_call: TRBV30; j_call: TRBJ1-1; d_call: -; cdr3_aa: CALRRGKIVGDTEAFF; cdr3_nt: TGTGCCTTACGGAGGGGGAAAATAGTAGGGGACACTGAAGCTTTCTTT
clone_size: -; v_call: TRBV9; j_call: TRBJ1-1; d_call: TRBD1; cdr3_aa: CASSVSGTGNTEAFF; cdr3_nt: TGTGCCAGCAGCGTATCCGGGACAGGGAACACTGAAGCTTTCTTT
clone_size: -; v_call: TRBV29-1; j_call: TRBJ1-2; d_call: -; cdr3_aa: CSVPVRGYGYTF; cdr3_nt: TGCAGCGTTCCCGTTAGGGGCTATGGCTACACCTTC
clone_size: -; v_call: TRBV7-6; j_call: TRBJ2-6; d_call: -; cdr3_aa: CASSLNIGANVLTF; cdr3_nt: TGTGCCAGCAGCCTCAACATAGGGGCCAACGTCCTGACTTTC
clone_size: -; v_call: TRBV5-6; j_call: TRBJ1-1; d_call: -; cdr3_aa: CASSLGANTEAFF; cdr3_nt: TGTGCCAGCAGCTTGGGTGCGAACACTGAAGCTTTCTTT
clone_size: -; v_call: TRBV27; j_call: TRBJ1-5; d_call: -; cdr3_aa: CASSPLSSGNNQPQHF; cdr3_nt: TGTGCCAGCAGTCCTCTATCCTCCGGGAACAATCAGCCCCAGCATTTT
clone_size: -; v_call: TRBV4-2; j_call: TRBJ2-1; d_call: -; cdr3_aa: CASSQEFARDGLYNEQFF; cdr3_nt: TGTGCCAGCAGCCAAGAATTCGCCCGGGACGGCCTCTACAATGAGCAGTTCTTC
clone_size: -; v_call: TRBV14; j_call: TRBJ2-1; d_call: -; cdr3_aa: CASSFGLYNEQFF; cdr3_nt: TGTGCCAGCAGCTTCGGACTATACAATGAGCAGTTCTTC